The 10 T cell receptor beta chains below come from one sample, sequenced in a study of response to subunit inactivated influenza vaccine. TCRdb independently ran MiXCR on the RT-PCR reads; one entry per CDR3 protein. Seen here are roughly 460,000 distinct CDR3 sequences, over 9.5% observed once, and the top ten hold more than 10%. This material consisted of PBMCs from blood, taken roughly 45 days after vaccination. The receptor set was obtained from a man over 45 who received an inactivated influenza vaccine.

This clonotype was counted between two and nine times. The gene calls are TRBV5-1 and TRBJ1-4, with D possibly matching TRBD1 (6 bases). V shed 0 bases and J shed 8 bases, with 14 bases lying between them. CDR1 is SGHRS and CDR2 is YFSETQ in the germline V gene. The CDR3 runs to 15 residues. Written as DNA, the CDR3 is TGCGCCAGCAGCTTGGCCGGGACATCGGTGGAAAAACTGTTTTTT. Protein product: CASSLAGTSVEKLFF.

Worth noting for this clonotype: The junction departs from the called germline gene at one end, perhaps through a read error. This rearrangement joins TRBV7-7 to TRBJ2-5, with 10 bases fitting TRBD1. The CDR3 runs to 15 residues. Germline CDR1 reads SSHAT; CDR2 reads FNYEAQ (reference sequence). CDR3 nucleotide sequence: TGTGCTAGCAGCTTAGCCACGGGACAGGGGGAGACCCAGTACTTC. Its protein product is CASSLATGQGETQYF.

This clonotype was observed at least ten times. This sequence joins TRBV10-3 and TRBJ1-2; 9 nucleotides line up with TRBD1. The CDR3 has 14 amino acids. Germline V gene lookup returns CDR1 ENHRY and CDR2 SYGVKD. Germline trimming cut 6 bases from V and 5 bases from J; bases unmatched to any gene: 7. The CDR3 DNA follows: TGTGCCATCAGCCTAGGGACAGGGCGGTATGGCTACACCTTC. The encoded protein is CAISLGTGRYGYTF.

This clonotype was seen many times. The CDR3 spells CSAPDPQGVTYEQYF. The CDR3 DNA sequence: TGCAGTGCCCCGGACCCACAGGGGGTCACCTACGAGCAGTACTTC. V is TRBV20-1 and J is TRBJ2-7; 8 bases agree with TRBD1. V shed 6 bases, J shed 2 bases, and the junction held 12 bases outside the gene matches. The CDR3 is 15 amino acids. In germline, CDR1 is DFQATT, CDR2 SNEGSKA (reference sequence).

At least ten counts were recorded for this clonotype. The CDR3 is CSVASGWDEQFF. In DNA, the CDR3 is TGCAGCGTGGCCTCCGGATGGGATGAGCAGTTCTTC. This chain joins TRBV29-1 and TRBJ2-1; D call uncertain. This CDR3 is 12 amino acids long. Germline V gives CDR1 SQVTM, CDR2 ANQGSEA. The V end was cut by 6 bases, the J end by 8 bases, with 14 bases between.

The V gene is TRBV5-5, the J gene TRBJ2-1; 8 bases align to TRBD2. The V gene end was trimmed by 4 bases and the J gene end by 5 bases; junction bases not matched to a gene: 8. The CDR3 consists of 15 residues. The V gene's germline CDR1 is SGHKS and CDR2 YYEKEE (reference sequence). The CDR3 nucleotides read TGTGCCAGCAGCCTGGGACTAGTAACGAACAATGAGCAGTTCTTC. Translated, it gives CASSLGLVTNNEQFF.

This clonotype was counted a single time. One junction end disagrees with the germline gene, perhaps due to a read error. This chain connects TRBV5-6 to TRBJ2-5; D gene ambiguous. CDR3 length equals 13 residues. Germline V gives CDR1 SGHDT, CDR2 YYEEEE. The CDR3 loop is CVSSLVRWETQYF. The CDR3 region has the DNA TGTGTCAGCAGCCTCGTTAGATGGGAGACCCAGTACTTC.

The V and J genes are TRBV7-2 and TRBJ2-5, with D perhaps matching TRBD1 (6 bases). Germline CDR1 reads SGHTA; CDR2 reads FQGNSA. V gave up 5 bases and J gave up 2 bases, with 12 bases separating them. CDR3 length equals 14 residues. The CDR3 bases are TGTGCCAGCAGCCGAACGGGACATCAAGAGACCCAGTACTTC. Protein sequence: CASSRTGHQETQYF.

This clonotype was counted at least ten times. This chain joins TRBV6-5 and TRBJ1-1, with 7 nucleotides matching TRBD1. Germline V gene lookup returns CDR1 MNHEY and CDR2 SVGAGI. The CDR3 loop spans 15 amino acids. J gave up 5 bases and V 0 bases, and 6 bases lay outside the gene matches. CDR3 region: CASSYSAGGGTEAFF. Here the CDR3 DNA reads TGTGCCAGCAGTTACTCCGCAGGGGGTGGGACTGAAGCTTTCTTT.

This clonotype appeared many times. This rearrangement joins TRBV10-3 to TRBJ2-3; 7 nucleotides agree with TRBD1. The J segment lost 4 bases and the V segment lost 6 bases, leaving 4 bases of the junction unmatched. The germline V gene has CDR1 ENHRY and CDR2 SYGVKD. The CDR3 runs to 13 residues. CDR3 DNA: TGTGCCATCAGCGGCAGGGGGTCAGATACGCAGTATTTT. It specifies CAISGRGSDTQYF.